The rows below give T cell receptor beta chains drawn from one sample of a study of cytomegalovirus exposure and HLA in healthy donors. Data came from immunoSEQ multiplex PCR; TCRdb stores just in-frame clones and leaves some out. The sample's table shows tens of thousands of clones. The sequenced sample consisted of PBMCs. The receptors come from a man aged 18 to 29 in good health and CMV-seropositive. Both conserved end residues are part of each CDR3. A D gene is named only where the DNA matches it firmly.

cdr3_nt cdr3_aa v_call d_call j_call
TGTGCCAGCAGCTTACGATCCGGTATAGCGGAACAAGAGACCCAGTACTTC CASSLRSGIAEQETQYF TRBV13 - TRBJ2-5
TGTGCCAGCAGCATTCAAGAGCAGTTCTTC CASSIQEQFF TRBV7-2 - TRBJ2-1
TGTGCCAGTAGTATGTCAGGGGAGAATTCACCCCTCCACTTT CASSMSGENSPLHF TRBV19 - TRBJ1-6
TGTGCCAGCAGTTACTCTTGGGACAGAGCTAACTATGGCTACACCTTC CASSYSWDRANYGYTF TRBV6-5 TRBD1 TRBJ1-2
TGTGCCACCCGACGAGCGGGGACCACAGATACGCAGTATTTT CATRRAGTTDTQYF TRBV6-6 TRBD2 TRBJ2-3
TGTGCCAGCAGTTCCTGGGGACTAGCGGGAACCGAGCAGTACTTC CASSSWGLAGTEQYF TRBV28 TRBD2 TRBJ2-7
TGTGCTAGTGGTTTAGGGGGGGACACTGAAGCTTTCTTT CASGLGGDTEAFF TRBV12-5 - TRBJ1-1
TGTGCCAGCAGCGGCAGCGGGAGCTCTCAGAGGGATGAGCAGTTCTTC CASSGSGSSQRDEQFF TRBV9 TRBD2 TRBJ2-1
TGTGCCAGCAGCCGACAGGGAGAACGCGAGCAGTACTTC CASSRQGEREQYF TRBV6-1 TRBD1 TRBJ2-7
TGTGCCAGCAGCCTCGACAGGTCCCAGGTCGAGCAGTACTTC CASSLDRSQVEQYF TRBV5-4 - TRBJ2-7
TGTGCCAGCAGTTTATGGAAGGACAGGGGTGAAGCTTTCTTT CASSLWKDRGEAFF TRBV28 TRBD1 TRBJ1-1
TGTGCCTGGAGTGTAGGCGGGTTCAATCAGCCCCAGCATTTT CAWSVGGFNQPQHF TRBV30 - TRBJ1-5
TGTGCCACCGGGGGGGGACCGGAGACTGAAGCTTTCTTT CATGGGPETEAFF TRBV5-4 - TRBJ1-1
TGTGCCAGCAGCGAGGCGGGAAGCTCCTACGAGCAGTACTTC CASSEAGSSYEQYF TRBV4-2 - TRBJ2-7
TGTGCCAGCAGTTTAGGAGCGGGTACGAACACCGGGGAGCTGTTTTTT CASSLGAGTNTGELFF TRBV28 - TRBJ2-2
TGCAGCGTTGAGGGCAATAGCTCCTACGAGCAGTACTTC CSVEGNSSYEQYF TRBV29-1 - TRBJ2-7
TGTGCCAGCAGCCCACTAGAGGGAGCTACCTACAATGAGCAGTTCTTC CASSPLEGATYNEQFF TRBV14 - TRBJ2-1
TGTGCCAGCTCACCCGCGGGACTGAGGCCTGGCGAGCAGTACTTC CASSPAGLRPGEQYF TRBV18 - TRBJ2-7
TGTGCCAGCAGCTTAGGCCACACAGGGGACAATGAAGCTTTCTTT CASSLGHTGDNEAFF TRBV11-2 TRBD1 TRBJ1-1
TGTGCCAGCAGCGGACAGGGGGGAGATACGCAGTATTTT CASSGQGGDTQYF TRBV6-4 TRBD1 TRBJ2-3
TGCGCCAGCAGCCAAGGGGCGAGCACAGATACGCAGTATTTT CASSQGASTDTQYF TRBV4-1 - TRBJ2-3
TGTGCCAGTAGTCCCACGACAGGGGCCGGGGATACGCAGTATTTT CASSPTTGAGDTQYF TRBV19 TRBD1 TRBJ2-3
TGTGCCAGCAGTGGTGGACTAGCGGGAGGTGATACGCAGTACTTT CASSGGLAGGDTQYF TRBV2 TRBD2 TRBJ2-3
TGTGCCAGCAGTGTGGGTACGGAGAATCAGCCCCAGCATTTT CASSVGTENQPQHF TRBV6-6 - TRBJ1-5
TGTGCCAGCAGTGACATGAGGGCGCGGAACACTGAAGCTTTCTTT CASSDMRARNTEAFF TRBV6-1 - TRBJ1-1
TGTGCCAGTAGTACCGGACAAACCTACGAGCAGTACTTC CASSTGQTYEQYF TRBV19 - TRBJ2-7
TGTGCCAGCAGCTGGGACTCCGGAGAGACCCAGTACTTC CASSWDSGETQYF TRBV6-1 - TRBJ2-5
TGTGCCAGCAGCTTATCGCGTTCTAGCGGGAGACTCGAGCAGTACTTC CASSLSRSSGRLEQYF TRBV11-2 TRBD2 TRBJ2-7
TGCGCCAGCAGCTTGGCGTCAGTACGCGAGCAGTACTTC CASSLASVREQYF TRBV5-1 - TRBJ2-7
TGTGCCAGCAGCTTTACATCTCCGATGGGGCACACTGAAGCTTTCTTT CASSFTSPMGHTEAFF TRBV11-2 - TRBJ1-1
TGTGCCAGCACCCCACTAAGGATCACCGGGGAGCTGTTTTTT CASTPLRITGELFF TRBV7-9 - TRBJ2-2
TGTGCCAGCAGCTTGGGGGCATCGTATGAAAAACTGTTTTTT CASSLGASYEKLFF TRBV7-9 - TRBJ1-4
TGCGCCAGCAAGGCGGGACAGGGTTTAGACATTCAGTACTTC CASKAGQGLDIQYF TRBV5-1 TRBD1 TRBJ2-4
TGTGCCAGCAGCCACCCTAGCGGGAGGGCCTACGAGCAGTACTTC CASSHPSGRAYEQYF TRBV7-9 TRBD2 TRBJ2-7
TGTGCCAGCAGCGTAGAGGGACTAGCAGTCTACAATGAGCAGTTCTTC CASSVEGLAVYNEQFF TRBV9 TRBD2 TRBJ2-1
TGCGCCAGCAGCTTGGAAGGGGTTACTGGAAACACCATATATTTT CASSLEGVTGNTIYF TRBV5-1 - TRBJ1-3
TGTGCCAGTAGATCGGCTAGCGGGATCAGAGCCTACGAGCAGTACTTC CASRSASGIRAYEQYF TRBV19 TRBD2 TRBJ2-7
TGTGCCAGCAGCTTGTTAGGACAGGGCGCTGAAGCTTTCTTT CASSLLGQGAEAFF TRBV7-9 TRBD1 TRBJ1-1
TGTGCTAGTGGTTCAGGAGGCGAGCAGTACTTC CASGSGGEQYF TRBV12-5 - TRBJ2-7
TGTGCCAGCAGCGCCCAAGGACAGGTGGTCTACAATGAGCAGTTCTTC CASSAQGQVVYNEQFF TRBV13 TRBD1 TRBJ2-1
TGTGCCAGCAGCCTTGGGACAGACAACCCTTACTACGAGCAGTACTTC CASSLGTDNPYYEQYF TRBV11-3 TRBD1 TRBJ2-7
TGTGCCATCAGTGAGGGGGGAGGGCCTAACAATGAGCAGTTCTTC CAISEGGGPNNEQFF TRBV10-3 TRBD2 TRBJ2-1
TGTGCCAGCAGTCAGGGGAATCAGCCCCAGCATTTT CASSQGNQPQHF TRBV27 - TRBJ1-5
TGCGCCAGCAGCCCAGGTGTGGGGGGGGCCTCCTACGAGCAGTACTTC CASSPGVGGASYEQYF TRBV5-1 - TRBJ2-7
TGTGCCAGTTTAAGGGAGGAAAAACTGTTTTTT CASLREEKLFF TRBV28 - TRBJ1-4